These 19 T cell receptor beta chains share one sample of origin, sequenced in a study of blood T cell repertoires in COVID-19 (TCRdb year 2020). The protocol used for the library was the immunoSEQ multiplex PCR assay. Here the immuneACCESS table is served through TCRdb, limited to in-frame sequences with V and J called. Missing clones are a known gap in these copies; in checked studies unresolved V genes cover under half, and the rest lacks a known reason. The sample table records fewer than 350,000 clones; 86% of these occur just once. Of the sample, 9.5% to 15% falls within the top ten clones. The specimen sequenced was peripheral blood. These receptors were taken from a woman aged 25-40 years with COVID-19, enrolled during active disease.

For the CDR3, the DNA is TGTGCCAGCAGCCTACCGGGACTAGCGGGCAATGAGCAGTTCTTC. Its protein is CASSLPGLAGNEQFF. The gene calls are TRBV14 and TRBJ2-1; 12 positions match TRBD2. V lost 4 bases and J lost 6; bases outside the gene matches: 4. CDR3 length: 15 residues. From germline, CDR1 is SGHDN and CDR2 FVKESK.

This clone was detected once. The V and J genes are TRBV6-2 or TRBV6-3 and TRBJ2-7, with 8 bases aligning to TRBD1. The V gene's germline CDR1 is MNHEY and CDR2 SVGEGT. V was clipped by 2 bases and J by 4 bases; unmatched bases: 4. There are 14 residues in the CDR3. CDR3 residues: CASSYRTGSYEQYF. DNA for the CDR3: TGTGCCAGCAGTTACAGGACAGGGAGTTACGAGCAGTACTTC.

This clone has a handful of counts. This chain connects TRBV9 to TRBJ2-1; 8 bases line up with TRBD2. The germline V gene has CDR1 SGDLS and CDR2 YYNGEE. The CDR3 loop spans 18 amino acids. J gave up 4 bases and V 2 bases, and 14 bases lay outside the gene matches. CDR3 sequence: CASSVSGAAGGLYNEQFF. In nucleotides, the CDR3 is TGTGCCAGCAGCGTGTCAGGCGCGGCGGGGGGATTATACAATGAGCAGTTCTTC. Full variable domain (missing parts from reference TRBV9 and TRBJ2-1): DSGVTQTPKHLITATGQRVTLRCSPRSGDLSVYWYQQSLDQGLQFLIQYYNGEERAKGNILERFSAQQFPDLHSELNLSSLELGDSALYFCASSVSGAAGGLYNEQFFGPGTRLTVL.

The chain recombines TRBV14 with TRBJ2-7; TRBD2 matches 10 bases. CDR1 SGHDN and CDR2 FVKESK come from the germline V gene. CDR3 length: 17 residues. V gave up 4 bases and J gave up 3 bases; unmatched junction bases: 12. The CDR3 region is CASSLHGGLAASYEQYF. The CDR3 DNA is TGTGCCAGCAGCCTTCACGGAGGACTAGCGGCTAGCTACGAGCAGTACTTC.

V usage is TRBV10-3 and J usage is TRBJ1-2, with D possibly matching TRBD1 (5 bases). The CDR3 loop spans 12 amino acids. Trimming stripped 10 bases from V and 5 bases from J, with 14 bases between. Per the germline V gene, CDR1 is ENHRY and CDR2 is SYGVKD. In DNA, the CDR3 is TGTGCCACACAGGAGTCCCGTTATGGCTACACCTTC. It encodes CATQESRYGYTF.

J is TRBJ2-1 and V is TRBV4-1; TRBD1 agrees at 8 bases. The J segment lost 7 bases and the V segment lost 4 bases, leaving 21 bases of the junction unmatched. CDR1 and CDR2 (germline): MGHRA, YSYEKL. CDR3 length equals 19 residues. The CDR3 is CASSPNIPQDRVSGNEQFF. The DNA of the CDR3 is TGCGCCAGCAGCCCGAACATACCTCAGGACAGGGTCAGCGGGAATGAGCAGTTCTTC.

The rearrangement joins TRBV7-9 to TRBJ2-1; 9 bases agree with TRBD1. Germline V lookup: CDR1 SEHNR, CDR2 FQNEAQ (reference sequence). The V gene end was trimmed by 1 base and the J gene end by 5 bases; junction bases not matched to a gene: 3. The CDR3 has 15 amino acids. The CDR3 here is CASSLGDRAHNEQFF. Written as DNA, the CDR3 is TGTGCCAGCAGCTTAGGGGACAGGGCCCACAATGAGCAGTTCTTC.

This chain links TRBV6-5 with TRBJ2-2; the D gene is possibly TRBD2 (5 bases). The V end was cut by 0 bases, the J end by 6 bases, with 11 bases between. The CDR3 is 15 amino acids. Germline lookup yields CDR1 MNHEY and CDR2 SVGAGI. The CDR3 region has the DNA TGTGCCAGCAGTTACTCGACGGGAACGGCCGGGGAGCTGTTTTTT. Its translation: CASSYSTGTAGELFF.

The CDR3 loop is CASSWGPSYEQYF. In nucleotides, the CDR3 is TGTGCCAGCAGCTGGGGGCCCTCCTACGAGCAGTACTTC. The V call is TRBV11-2, the J call TRBJ2-7; the D gene is possibly TRBD1 (6 bases). This CDR3 has 13 amino acids. Germline V gene lookup returns CDR1 SGHAT and CDR2 FQNNGV. V was trimmed by 4 bases and J by 0 bases, leaving 7 bases between them.

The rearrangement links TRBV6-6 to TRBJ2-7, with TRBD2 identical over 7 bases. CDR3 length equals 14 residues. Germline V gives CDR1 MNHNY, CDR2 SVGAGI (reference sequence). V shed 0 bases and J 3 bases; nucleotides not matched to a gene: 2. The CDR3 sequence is CASSYSASGYEQYF. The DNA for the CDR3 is TGTGCCAGCAGTTACTCGGCTAGCGGCTACGAGCAGTACTTC.

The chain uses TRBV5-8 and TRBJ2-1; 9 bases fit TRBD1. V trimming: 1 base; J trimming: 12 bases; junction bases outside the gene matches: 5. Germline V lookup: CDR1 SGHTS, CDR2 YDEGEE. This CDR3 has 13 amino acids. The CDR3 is CASSLLTGGLQFF. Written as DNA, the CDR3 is TGTGCCAGCAGCTTGCTTACAGGGGGCTTGCAGTTCTTC.

The CDR3: CASRLQGNYGYTF. The DNA for the CDR3 is TGTGCCAGCAGACTCCAGGGGAATTATGGCTACACCTTC. This chain joins TRBV12-3 or TRBV12-4 and TRBJ1-2, with TRBD1 as a possible D gene (6 bases). The CDR3 spans 13 residues. V was shortened by 6 bases and J by 5 bases, with 13 bases between the two germline ends.

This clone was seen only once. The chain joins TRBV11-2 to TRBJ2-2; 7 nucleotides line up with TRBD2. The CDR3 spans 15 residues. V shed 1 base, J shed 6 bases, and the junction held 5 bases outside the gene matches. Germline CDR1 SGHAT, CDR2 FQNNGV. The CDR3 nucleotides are TGTGCCAGCAGCTTAGTTAAAGGGAGGGCCGGGGAGCTGTTTTTT. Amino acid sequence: CASSLVKGRAGELFF. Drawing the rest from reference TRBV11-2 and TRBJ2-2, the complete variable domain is EAGVAQSPRYKIIEKRQSVAFWCNPISGHATLYWYQQILGQGPKLLIQFQNNGVVDDSQLPKDRFSAERLKGVDSTLKIQPAKLEDSAVYLCASSLVKGRAGELFFGEGSRLTVL.

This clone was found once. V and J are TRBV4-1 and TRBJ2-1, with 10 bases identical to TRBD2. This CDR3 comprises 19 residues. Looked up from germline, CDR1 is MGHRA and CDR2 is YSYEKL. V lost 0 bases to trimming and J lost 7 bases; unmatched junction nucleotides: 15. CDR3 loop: CASSQEDFSGGPWPNEQFF. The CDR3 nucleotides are TGCGCCAGCAGCCAAGAAGACTTTAGCGGGGGGCCATGGCCGAATGAGCAGTTCTTC.

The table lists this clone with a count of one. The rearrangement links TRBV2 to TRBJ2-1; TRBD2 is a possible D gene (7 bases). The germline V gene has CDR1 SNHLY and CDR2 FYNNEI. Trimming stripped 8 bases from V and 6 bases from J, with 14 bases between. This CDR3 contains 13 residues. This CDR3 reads CASARRGGNEQFF. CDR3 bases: TGTGCCAGCGCTCGGAGGGGGGGCAATGAGCAGTTCTTC. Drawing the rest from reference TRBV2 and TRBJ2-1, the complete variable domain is EPEVTQTPSHQVTQMGQEVILRCVPISNHLYFYWYRQILGQKVEFLVSFYNNEISEKSEIFDDQFSVERPDGSNFTLKIRSTKLEDSAMYFCASARRGGNEQFFGPGTRLTVL.

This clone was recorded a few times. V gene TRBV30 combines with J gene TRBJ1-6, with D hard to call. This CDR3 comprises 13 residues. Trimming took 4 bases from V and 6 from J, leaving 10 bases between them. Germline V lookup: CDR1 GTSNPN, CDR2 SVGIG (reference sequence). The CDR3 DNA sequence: TGTGCCTGGAAGTTTCGGGGTAATTCACCCCTCCACTTT. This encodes CAWKFRGNSPLHF.

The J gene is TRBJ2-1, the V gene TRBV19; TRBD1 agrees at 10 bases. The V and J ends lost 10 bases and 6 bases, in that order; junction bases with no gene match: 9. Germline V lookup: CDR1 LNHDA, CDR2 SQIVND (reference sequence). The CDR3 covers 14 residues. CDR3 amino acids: CATRDRGLVNEQFF. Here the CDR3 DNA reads TGTGCCACCCGAGACAGGGGGCTCGTCAATGAGCAGTTCTTC.

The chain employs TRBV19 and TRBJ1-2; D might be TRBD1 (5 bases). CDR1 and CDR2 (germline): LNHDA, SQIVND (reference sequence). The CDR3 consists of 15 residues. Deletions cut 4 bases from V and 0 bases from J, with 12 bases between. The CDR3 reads CASSKGPQANYGYTF. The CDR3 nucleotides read TGTGCCAGTAGTAAGGGGCCGCAAGCTAACTATGGCTACACCTTC.

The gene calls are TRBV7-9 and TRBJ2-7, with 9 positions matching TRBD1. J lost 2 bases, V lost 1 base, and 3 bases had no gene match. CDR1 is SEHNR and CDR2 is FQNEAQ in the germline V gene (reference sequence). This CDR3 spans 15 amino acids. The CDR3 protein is CASSLDGQGTYEQYF. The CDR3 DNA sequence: TGTGCCAGCAGCTTAGATGGACAGGGGACCTACGAGCAGTACTTC. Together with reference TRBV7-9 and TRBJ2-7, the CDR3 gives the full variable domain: DTGVSQNPRHKITKRGQNVTFRCDPISEHNRLYWYRQTLGQGPEFLTYFQNEAQLEKSRLLSDRFSAERPKGSFSTLEIQRTEQGDSAMYLCASSLDGQGTYEQYFGPGTRLTVT.